These 21 T cell receptor beta chains were all obtained from the same sample, sequenced in a study of T cells in tuberculosis. Time point of the sample: new active TB diagnosis, blood taken before or within 7 days of starting treatment. Assay used: immunoSEQ multiplex PCR; TCRdb lists only in-frame clones, some missing. The sample records about 40,000 clones, around 94% being singletons. Specimen: PBMCs, collected at tuberculosis diagnosis. The source of these receptors is an adult with tuberculosis.

The rearrangement joins TRBV7-6 to TRBJ1-2, with D perhaps matching TRBD1 (6 bases). This CDR3 comprises 13 residues. Germline lookup yields CDR1 SGHVS and CDR2 FNYEAQ. The V and J ends lost 3 bases and 3 bases respectively, with 8 bases between them. The chain's CDR3 is CASSFPGDYGYTF. The CDR3, as DNA: TGTGCCAGCAGCTTCCCAGGGGACTATGGCTACACCTTC.

The chain employs TRBV6-6 and TRBJ2-7; D is ambiguous. The germline gives CDR1 MNHNY, CDR2 SVGAGI (reference sequence). The CDR3 covers 14 residues. Trimming took 5 bases from V and 1 from J, leaving 12 bases between them. CDR3 protein: CASSLYGVSYEQYF. DNA of the CDR3: TGTGCCAGCAGTCTATACGGAGTTTCCTACGAGCAGTACTTC.

The rearrangement uses TRBV30 and TRBJ1-1; a possible D gene is TRBD1 (5 bases). The germline V and J ends were trimmed by 2 bases and 10 bases, with 17 bases remaining between them. There are 13 residues in the CDR3. CDR1 is GTSNPN and CDR2 is SVGIG in the germline V gene (reference sequence). The CDR3 bases are TGTGCCTGGAGTCCCCCGGACGGGACTATAGCTTTCTTT. Protein sequence: CAWSPPDGTIAFF.

The V and J genes are TRBV9 and TRBJ1-5; 8 bases map to TRBD1. V was clipped by 3 bases and J by 6 bases; unmatched bases: 8. Germline loops: CDR1 SGDLS, CDR2 YYNGEE. This CDR3 is 15 amino acids long. The CDR3 region is CASSDGTGGTQPQHF. The CDR3 nucleotides are TGTGCCAGCAGCGACGGGACAGGCGGGACTCAGCCCCAGCATTTT. The full variable domain, its missing parts supplied by reference TRBV9 and TRBJ1-5, is DSGVTQTPKHLITATGQRVTLRCSPRSGDLSVYWYQQSLDQGLQFLIQYYNGEERAKGNILERFSAQQFPDLHSELNLSSLELGDSALYFCASSDGTGGTQPQHFGDGTRLSIL.

The chain links TRBV4-1 to TRBJ1-1, with 7 bases matching TRBD1. From germline, CDR1 is MGHRA and CDR2 YSYEKL. V shed 4 bases, J shed 0 bases, and the junction held 8 bases outside the gene matches. The CDR3 is made up of 16 amino acids. The CDR3: CASSLRKGQLNTEAFF. CDR3 nucleotide sequence: TGCGCCAGCAGCCTAAGAAAGGGACAGCTGAACACTGAAGCTTTCTTT.

The J gene is TRBJ1-1, the V gene TRBV30; 9 bases align to TRBD1. The CDR3 contains 13 residues. Germline CDR1 is GTSNPN and CDR2 is SVGIG (reference sequence). The V gene end was trimmed by 5 bases and the J gene end by 11 bases; junction bases not matched to a gene: 12. The CDR3 sequence: CAWERTGAGLAFF. For the CDR3, the DNA is TGTGCCTGGGAGCGGACAGGGGCCGGGCTGGCTTTCTTT.

The chain carries TRBV5-1 and TRBJ2-1, with a tentative D call TRBD2 (6 bases). Germline V CDR1 and CDR2: SGHRS, YFSETQ. Trimming took off 5 bases at V and 2 bases at J, with 14 bases between the two ends. CDR3 size: 15 residues. The CDR3 DNA reads TGCGCCAGCAGAGTGGACGGGGAGGCCTACAATGAGCAGTTCTTC. Amino acid sequence: CASRVDGEAYNEQFF.

This chain joins TRBV6-1 and TRBJ1-4; D gene unclear. CDR3 size: 15 residues. Trimming stripped 2 bases from V and 7 bases from J, with 14 bases between. The germline gives CDR1 MNHNS, CDR2 SASEGT. The CDR3 region is CASSEYSSLGEKLFF. The CDR3 DNA reads as TGTGCCAGCAGTGAATACAGCTCCCTGGGTGAAAAACTGTTTTTT.

The chain uses TRBV5-1 and TRBJ1-5, with D perhaps matching TRBD1 (6 bases). The ends were cut back, 0 bases at V and 6 bases at J, with 13 bases in the middle. Germline CDR1 reads SGHRS; CDR2 reads YFSETQ. The CDR3 loop spans 15 amino acids. This CDR3 is CASSLDGGFSQPQHF. In nucleotides, the CDR3 is TGCGCCAGCAGCTTGGATGGGGGCTTCAGTCAGCCCCAGCATTTT.

The CDR3 bases are TGCAGCGTTGGTGGGGGGGGCTGGGATACGCAGTATTTT. This encodes CSVGGGGWDTQYF. This chain connects TRBV29-1 to TRBJ2-3; TRBD2 might be the D (7 bases). The CDR3 runs 13 residues. Trimming left V 4 bases short and J 6 bases short, with 14 bases between. Germline V gene sequence: CDR1 SQVTM, CDR2 ANQGSEA.

The V call is TRBV7-2, the J call TRBJ2-5; 10 bases are shared with TRBD1. Germline assignment: CDR1 SGHTA and CDR2 FQGNSA. Unmatched junction bases numbered 6, after V lost 6 bases and J lost 5 bases. The CDR3 runs 14 residues. CDR3 region: CASRAGTGVETQYF. For the CDR3, the DNA is TGTGCCAGCAGGGCCGGGACAGGGGTGGAGACCCAGTACTTC. Drawing the rest from reference TRBV7-2 and TRBJ2-5, the complete variable domain is GAGVSQSPSNKVTEKGKDVELRCDPISGHTALYWYRQSLGQGLEFLIYFQGNSAPDKSGLPSDRFSAERTGGSVSTLTIQRTQQEDSAVYLCASRAGTGVETQYFGPGTRLLVL.

This rearrangement joins TRBV10-3 to TRBJ1-6; D possibly corresponds to TRBD1 (6 bases). The CDR3 contains 15 residues. Trimming took off 3 bases at V and 5 bases at J, with 11 bases between the two ends. CDR1 is ENHRY and CDR2 is SYGVKD in the germline V gene. DNA for the CDR3: TGTGCCATCAGTGAAAGGACAGTGAATAATTCACCCCTCCACTTT. The encoded protein is CAISERTVNNSPLHF.

V and J are TRBV6-5 and TRBJ2-2; possibly TRBD1 for D (6 bases). CDR1 and CDR2 (germline): MNHEY, SVGAGI. CDR3 size: 15 residues. V was cut by 0 bases and J by 5 bases, with 10 bases left in between. The CDR3 loop reads CASSYSRDITGELFF. CDR3 DNA sequence: TGTGCCAGCAGTTACTCACGGGACATAACCGGGGAGCTGTTTTTT.

The CDR3 DNA reads TGTGCCAGCAGTTTCAGGGCAGGTAATCAGCCCCAGCATTTT. Encoded protein: CASSFRAGNQPQHF. V gene TRBV13 combines with J gene TRBJ1-5; D is perhaps TRBD1 (5 bases). The CDR3 has 14 residues. Germline-derived CDR1 and CDR2 are PRHDT and FYEKMQ (reference sequence). Trimming stripped 6 bases from V and 4 bases from J, with 13 bases between.

The V call is TRBV9, the J call TRBJ1-1; D remains ambiguous. The CDR3 has 19 residues. Germline CDR1 is SGDLS and CDR2 is YYNGEE. V lost 0 bases to trimming and J lost 4 bases, with 25 bases between them. CDR3 DNA: TGTGCCAGCAGCGTAGCCTTTCAGAGTGGAGGGCGTTTGACCACTGAAGCTTTCTTT. Translating it yields CASSVAFQSGGRLTTEAFF.

V gene TRBV7-2 combines with J gene TRBJ2-1, with 7 bases matching TRBD2. V shed 2 bases and J 4 bases; nucleotides not matched to a gene: 11. The CDR3 is 17 amino acids. Germline values: CDR1 SGHTA, CDR2 FQGNSA. CDR3 sequence (DNA): TGTGCCAGCAGCTTATCTCTGGCCGGGACTATGTACAATGAGCAGTTCTTC. Translating gives CASSLSLAGTMYNEQFF.

In this sample, this clone turned up a few times. This sequence joins TRBV27 and TRBJ1-1; D may be TRBD1 (5 bases). The CDR3 sequence is 12 residues long. Germline CDR1 reads MNHEY; CDR2 reads SMNVEV (reference sequence). Trimming cost V 3 bases and J 7 bases, with 9 bases left between them. The CDR3 loop is CASSLGGVEAFF. The CDR3 DNA sequence: TGTGCCAGCAGTTTGGGGGGAGTTGAAGCTTTCTTT.

The J gene is TRBJ2-3, the V gene TRBV11-2, with D possibly matching TRBD1 (5 bases). The V and J ends lost 3 bases and 4 bases respectively, with 11 bases between them. CDR1 and CDR2 from the germline V gene are SGHAT and FQNNGV. The length of the CDR3 is 14 residues. DNA of the CDR3: TGTGCCAGCAGCTTCTCCGACAGACCAGATACGCAGTATTTT. Amino acids: CASSFSDRPDTQYF.

The chain is built from TRBV5-1 and TRBJ1-1; 9 bases map to TRBD1. The V gene end was trimmed by 4 bases and the J gene end by 2 bases; junction bases not matched to a gene: 6. The CDR3 is made up of 15 amino acids. Germline V gives CDR1 SGHRS, CDR2 YFSETQ. This CDR3 is CASSLPTGGNTEAFF. In nucleotides, the CDR3 is TGCGCCAGCAGCCTACCGACAGGGGGTAACACTGAAGCTTTCTTT.

The V and J genes are TRBV6-1 and TRBJ1-2, with D possibly matching TRBD1 (6 bases). The CDR3 loop spans 13 amino acids. Trimming pared 2 bases from V and 8 bases from J, leaving 12 bases between. CDR1 is MNHNS, CDR2 SASEGT, per germline. CDR3 in amino acids: CASSETTGRGYTF. The DNA of the CDR3 is TGTGCCAGCAGTGAAACGACAGGTCGGGGCTACACCTTC.

J is TRBJ2-1 and V is TRBV10-3; D possibly corresponds to TRBD2 (5 bases). Trimming cost V 8 bases and J 8 bases, with 25 bases left between them. CDR1 is ENHRY and CDR2 is SYGVKD in the germline V gene. This CDR3 has 16 amino acids. CDR3 loop: CAISSPGSFGLDEQFF. Written as DNA, the CDR3 is TGTGCCATCTCTTCACCGGGGTCGTTCGGGCTCGATGAGCAGTTCTTC.